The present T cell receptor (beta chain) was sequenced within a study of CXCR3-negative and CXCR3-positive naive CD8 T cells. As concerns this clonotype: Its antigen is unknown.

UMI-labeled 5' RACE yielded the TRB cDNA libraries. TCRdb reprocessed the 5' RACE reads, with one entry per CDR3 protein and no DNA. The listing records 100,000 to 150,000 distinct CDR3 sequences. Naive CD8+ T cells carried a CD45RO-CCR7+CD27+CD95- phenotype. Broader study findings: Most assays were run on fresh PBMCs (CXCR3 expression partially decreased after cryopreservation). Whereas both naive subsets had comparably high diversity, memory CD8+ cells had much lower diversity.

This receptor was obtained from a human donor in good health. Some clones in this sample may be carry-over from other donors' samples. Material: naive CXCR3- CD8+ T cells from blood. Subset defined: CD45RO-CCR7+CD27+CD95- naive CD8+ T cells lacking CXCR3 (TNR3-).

CDR3 region: CASSLLAGAYNEQFF. The J gene is TRBJ2-1, the V gene TRBV3-1; TCRdb's assignment of TRBD2 cannot be checked, as there is no DNA. The CDR3 covers 15 residues. CDR1 LGHDT and CDR2 YNNKEL come from the germline V gene (reference sequence).